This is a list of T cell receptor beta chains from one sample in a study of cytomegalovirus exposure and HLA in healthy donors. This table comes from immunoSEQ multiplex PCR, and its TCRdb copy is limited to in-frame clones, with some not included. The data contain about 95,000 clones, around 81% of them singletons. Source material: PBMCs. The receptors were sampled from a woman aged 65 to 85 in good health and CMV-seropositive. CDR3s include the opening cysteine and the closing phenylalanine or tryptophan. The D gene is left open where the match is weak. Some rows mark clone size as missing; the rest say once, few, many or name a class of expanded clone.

CDR3aa: CASSRTSGSSYEQYF
CDR3nt: TGTGCCAGCAGCCGTACTAGCGGGAGCTCCTACGAGCAGTACTTC
v_gene: TRBV7-2
d_gene: TRBD2
j_gene: TRBJ2-7
abundance: .

CDR3aa: CASSIFGGENIQYF
CDR3nt: TGTGCCAGTAGTATCTTCGGAGGCGAAAACATTCAGTACTTC
v_gene: TRBV19
d_gene: .
j_gene: TRBJ2-4
abundance: .

CDR3aa: CASTPTSGAPYEQYF
CDR3nt: TGTGCCAGTACCCCGACTAGCGGGGCCCCCTACGAGCAGTACTTC
v_gene: TRBV19
d_gene: TRBD2
j_gene: TRBJ2-7
abundance: .

CDR3aa: CASRAGTGGNQPQHF
CDR3nt: TGCGCCAGCAGAGCCGGGACAGGGGGCAATCAGCCCCAGCATTTT
v_gene: TRBV5-1
d_gene: TRBD1
j_gene: TRBJ1-5
abundance: .

CDR3aa: CASSLAALARDEQFF
CDR3nt: TGCGCCAGCAGCTTGGCCGCGCTAGCAAGGGATGAGCAGTTCTTC
v_gene: TRBV5-1
d_gene: .
j_gene: TRBJ2-1
abundance: .

CDR3aa: CASSALTDRYETQYF
CDR3nt: TGTGCCAGCAGCGCCTTGACAGACCGGTATGAGACCCAGTACTTC
v_gene: TRBV7-8
d_gene: .
j_gene: TRBJ2-5
abundance: .

CDR3aa: CASSRLGGAGELFF
CDR3nt: TGTGCCAGCAGCCGACTTGGAGGGGCCGGGGAGCTGTTTTTT
v_gene: TRBV11-1
d_gene: .
j_gene: TRBJ2-2
abundance: .

CDR3aa: CASSPNGYEQYF
CDR3nt: TGTGCCAGCTCACCTAACGGGTACGAGCAGTACTTC
v_gene: TRBV18
d_gene: .
j_gene: TRBJ2-7
abundance: .

CDR3aa: CASSKGQILATDTQYF
CDR3nt: TGTGCCAGTAGTAAAGGACAGATACTGGCCACAGATACGCAGTATTTT
v_gene: TRBV19
d_gene: .
j_gene: TRBJ2-3
abundance: .

CDR3aa: CASSTPGQPGQPQHF
CDR3nt: TGTGCCAGTAGTACTCCCGGACAGCCAGGCCAGCCCCAGCATTTT
v_gene: TRBV19
d_gene: .
j_gene: TRBJ1-5
abundance: .

CDR3aa: CASSLDRIITGELFF
CDR3nt: TGTGCCAGCAGCTTGGACAGGATAATAACCGGGGAGCTGTTTTTT
v_gene: TRBV7-8
d_gene: TRBD1
j_gene: TRBJ2-2
abundance: .

CDR3aa: CASRGTQGNTEAFF
CDR3nt: TGTGCCAGCAGGGGGACTCAGGGGAACACTGAAGCTTTCTTT
v_gene: TRBV5-4
d_gene: .
j_gene: TRBJ1-1
abundance: .

CDR3aa: CASSLEPQRSTDTQYF
CDR3nt: TGTGCCAGCAGCTTGGAGCCCCAGCGGTCCACAGATACGCAGTATTTT
v_gene: TRBV5-4
d_gene: .
j_gene: TRBJ2-3
abundance: .

CDR3aa: CASSPKLAGDEQFF
CDR3nt: TGTGCCAGCAGCCCGAAGCTAGCGGGAGATGAGCAGTTCTTC
v_gene: TRBV7-8
d_gene: TRBD2
j_gene: TRBJ2-1
abundance: .

CDR3aa: CASSLGLTGGFYGYTF
CDR3nt: TGTGCCAGCAGCTTGGGGTTGACAGGGGGTTTCTATGGCTACACCTTC
v_gene: TRBV5-4
d_gene: TRBD1
j_gene: TRBJ1-2
abundance: .

CDR3aa: CSVGVTSADTQYF
CDR3nt: TGCAGCGTTGGGGTGACTTCGGCTGATACGCAGTATTTT
v_gene: TRBV29-1
d_gene: .
j_gene: TRBJ2-3
abundance: .

CDR3aa: CASSPGQGARWDEKLFF
CDR3nt: TGTGCCAGCAGTCCGGGACAGGGGGCGCGGTGGGATGAAAAACTGTTTTTT
v_gene: TRBV28
d_gene: TRBD1
j_gene: TRBJ1-4
abundance: few

CDR3aa: CASSPRLAGGGTQYF
CDR3nt: TGTGCCAGCAGCCCAAGACTAGCGGGAGGCGGGACCCAGTACTTC
v_gene: TRBV6-5
d_gene: TRBD2
j_gene: TRBJ2-5
abundance: .

CDR3aa: CASSSQGAGGELFF
CDR3nt: TGTGCCAGCAGCTCACAGGGGGCGGGCGGGGAGCTGTTTTTT
v_gene: TRBV7-3
d_gene: TRBD1
j_gene: TRBJ2-2
abundance: .

CDR3aa: CASAPKGAGTGELFF
CDR3nt: TGTGCCAGCGCCCCTAAGGGGGCGGGGACCGGGGAGCTGTTTTTT
v_gene: TRBV9
d_gene: .
j_gene: TRBJ2-2
abundance: .

CDR3aa: CATSGKQGEAFF
CDR3nt: TGCGCCACATCGGGAAAGCAGGGGGAGGCTTTCTTT
v_gene: TRBV10-2
d_gene: TRBD1
j_gene: TRBJ1-1
abundance: .

CDR3aa: CASSLGQRGSPLHF
CDR3nt: TGTGCCAGCAGTTTGGGACAGAGGGGATCACCCCTCCACTTT
v_gene: TRBV27
d_gene: TRBD1
j_gene: TRBJ1-6
abundance: once

CDR3aa: CSVSTHLSSEQYF
CDR3nt: TGCAGCGTTTCTACTCATCTCTCTAGCGAGCAGTACTTC
v_gene: TRBV29-1
d_gene: .
j_gene: TRBJ2-7
abundance: .

CDR3aa: CASSLAGQNTEAFF
CDR3nt: TGTGCCAGCAGTTTGGCAGGGCAGAACACTGAAGCTTTCTTT
v_gene: TRBV6-1
d_gene: .
j_gene: TRBJ1-1
abundance: .

CDR3aa: CASSPLNRASGTTDTQYF
CDR3nt: TGTGCCAGCTCACCACTGAACAGAGCTAGCGGGACTACAGATACGCAGTATTTT
v_gene: TRBV18
d_gene: TRBD2
j_gene: TRBJ2-3
abundance: .

CDR3aa: CASSFLAGVYEQYF
CDR3nt: TGTGCCAGCAGCTTTCTAGCGGGAGTATACGAGCAGTACTTC
v_gene: TRBV11-2
d_gene: TRBD2
j_gene: TRBJ2-7
abundance: .

CDR3aa: CASSTDIYNEQFF
CDR3nt: TGTGCCAGCAGCACTGACATTTACAATGAGCAGTTCTTC
v_gene: TRBV7-9
d_gene: .
j_gene: TRBJ2-1
abundance: medium-sized

CDR3aa: CASSQDGQGDEKLFF
CDR3nt: TGCGCCAGCAGCCAAGACGGACAGGGTGATGAAAAACTGTTTTTT
v_gene: TRBV4-1
d_gene: TRBD1
j_gene: TRBJ1-4
abundance: .

CDR3aa: CASSPTGDTQYF
CDR3nt: TGTGCCAGCAGCCCGACGGGGGATACGCAGTATTTT
v_gene: TRBV5-6
d_gene: .
j_gene: TRBJ2-3
abundance: .

CDR3aa: CASSQDGRGQETQYF
CDR3nt: TGCGCCAGCAGCCAAGATGGCAGGGGGCAGGAGACCCAGTACTTC
v_gene: TRBV4-1
d_gene: TRBD1
j_gene: TRBJ2-5
abundance: .

CDR3aa: CASSLSTNEKLFF
CDR3nt: TGTGCCAGCAGTCTCTCGACTAATGAAAAACTGTTTTTT
v_gene: TRBV27
d_gene: .
j_gene: TRBJ1-4
abundance: .

CDR3aa: CAWHRSTGNTIYF
CDR3nt: TGTGCCTGGCACAGGTCTACTGGAAACACCATATATTTT
v_gene: TRBV30
d_gene: .
j_gene: TRBJ1-3
abundance: .